A single T cell receptor beta chain is shown here with its context. The method was immunoSEQ multiplex PCR; TCRdb's version includes in-frame clones alone and lacks a portion of them. This sample carries hundreds of thousands of clones, more than 70% of them seen once, and the ten largest clones take roughly 1.9%. These data belong to a study of shared clonotypes between healthy human individuals. Free of recent acute infections or vaccinations, the donors were healthy HIV-negative adults. Caucasian adults living in Nashville, Tennessee, provided all samples. Sequencing input: memory CD4+ T cells sorted from blood. Sample subset: CD45RA-negative fraction. The clonotype was recovered from a woman aged 25 to 39 in good health.

This chain's CDR3 is CASSQGQGVITGELFF. CDR3 in DNA: TGTGCCAGCAGCCAAGGCCAGGGGGTTATTACCGGGGAGCTGTTTTTT. The chain has TRBV14 and TRBJ2-2; 7 bases match TRBD1. Unmatched junction bases numbered 7, after V lost 1 base and J lost 5 bases. The CDR3 length is 16 residues. Per germline, CDR1 SGHDN and CDR2 FVKESK.